This T cell receptor (beta chain) was recorded in a study of shared clonotypes between healthy human individuals. Study summary: A donor's plate count was three for CD4 naive and three for CD4 memory; CD8 naive had two and CD8 memory one. Findings of the study overall: On the whole, naive subsets had larger estimated richness than memory subsets had.

A word on this clone: The antigen is unknown.

The CD4+ fraction was divided into a CD45RA+ naive subset and a CD45RA-negative memory subset. The CDR3 is 14 residues long. Germline loops: CDR1 MNHEY, CDR2 SMNVEV (reference sequence). J lost 3 bases, V lost 6 bases, and 4 bases had no gene match. The test was conducted at deep level. Method: immunoSEQ multiplex PCR; TCRdb's copy keeps in-frame clones and lacks some. The sample shows fewer than 2.5 million clones, approximately 93% of them seen only once. The chain recombines TRBV27 with TRBJ2-3; 9 bases are a match to TRBD2. The sequenced sample consisted of naive CD4+ T cells from PBMCs. Subset: CD45RA+ positively selected. The receptor's source is a man between 18 and 29 years old in good health. Some clones in this sample may be carry-over from other donors' samples. The CDR3 protein is CASSPGLATDTQYF. As DNA, the CDR3 is TGTGCCAGCAGCCCGGGACTAGCAACAGATACGCAGTATTTT.